This T cell receptor (beta chain) was recovered during a study of cytomegalovirus exposure and HLA in healthy donors. The CDR3 consists of 15 residues. Whole-study findings and limits: When the data were analyzed later, several of the most significant clusters appeared to be linked to common viral pathogens. A later analysis showed that HLA-associated TCR beta chains had undergone more clonal expansion than equally common others.

Details on this clone: Its antigen remains unidentified.

The study ran its PCR with 60 Vbeta and 13 Jbeta primers. TCRdb keeps only in-frame clones here, not all; method: immunoSEQ multiplex PCR. The sample comprises about 300,000 clones, more than 80% of which are singletons, and 3% to 4% rests with the top ten. The receptor was derived from a man between 40 and 49 years old in good health and CMV-seropositive. Specimen: PBMCs. The V gene is TRBV12-1, the J gene TRBJ2-4; the D call of TRBD1 is as the table states it, not checked on the DNA. TRBV12-1 is a pseudogene segment. Written as DNA, the CDR3 is TGTGCCAGCAGCCCGCCCCAGGGGGGCAAAAACATTCAGTACTTC. This codes for CASSPPQGGKNIQYF.